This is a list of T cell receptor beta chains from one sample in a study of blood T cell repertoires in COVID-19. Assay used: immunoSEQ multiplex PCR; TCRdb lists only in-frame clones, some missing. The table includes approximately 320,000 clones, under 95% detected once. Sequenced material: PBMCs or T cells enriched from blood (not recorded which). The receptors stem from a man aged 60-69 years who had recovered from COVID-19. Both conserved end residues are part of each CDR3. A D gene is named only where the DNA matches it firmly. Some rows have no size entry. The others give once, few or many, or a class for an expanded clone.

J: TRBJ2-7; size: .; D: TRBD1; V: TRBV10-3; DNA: TGTGCCATCAGTACGCCGGACAGGGTTAGCTCCTACGAGCAGTACTTC; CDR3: CAISTPDRVSSYEQYF
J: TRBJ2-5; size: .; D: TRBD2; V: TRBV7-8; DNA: TGTGCCAGCAGCTTAGCATGGGGGGGGAGAGCGACCCAGTACTTC; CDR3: CASSLAWGGRATQYF
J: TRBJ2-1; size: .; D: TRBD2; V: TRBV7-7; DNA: TGTGCTAGCAGCCTAAGCGGGGGGGCCCTCAATGAGCAGTTCTTC; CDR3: CASSLSGGALNEQFF
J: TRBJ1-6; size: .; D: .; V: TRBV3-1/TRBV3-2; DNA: TGTGCCAGCAGCCAAGAGCCGGGTTACTATAATTCACCCCTCCACTTT; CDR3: CASSQEPGYYNSPLHF
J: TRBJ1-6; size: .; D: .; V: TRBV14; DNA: TGTGCCAGCAGCCAAGCCATTTATAATTCACCCCTCCACTTT; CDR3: CASSQAIYNSPLHF
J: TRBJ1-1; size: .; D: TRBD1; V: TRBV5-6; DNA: TGTGCCAGCAGCTACGGGACAGGGCCCACTGAAGCTTTCTTT; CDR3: CASSYGTGPTEAFF
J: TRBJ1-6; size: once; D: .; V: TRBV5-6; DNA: TGTGCCAGCAGCTTGCGGGGGGCTAGGTATAATTCACCCCTCCACTTT; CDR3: CASSLRGARYNSPLHF
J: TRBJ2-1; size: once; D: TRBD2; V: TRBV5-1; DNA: TGCGCCAGCCAGGACCTGGGGGGCGGAACTAGCGGGGGCCCGAGCTCCTACAATGAGCAGTTCTTC; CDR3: CASQDLGGGTSGGPSSYNEQFF
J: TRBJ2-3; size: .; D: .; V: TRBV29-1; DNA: TGCAGCGTTGACACGGGCACAGATACGCAGTATTTT; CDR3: CSVDTGTDTQYF
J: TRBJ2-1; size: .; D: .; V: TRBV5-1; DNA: TGCGCCAGCGCGGGATTACACTCCTACAATGAGCAGTTCTTC; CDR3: CASAGLHSYNEQFF
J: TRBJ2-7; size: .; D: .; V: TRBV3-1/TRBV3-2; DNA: TGTGCCAGCAGTACCTATTACGAGCAGTACTTC; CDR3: CASSTYYEQYF
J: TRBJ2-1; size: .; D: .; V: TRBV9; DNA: TGTGCCAGCAGCGTCTTCCCCGTGGAGTTTAATGAGCAGTTCTTC; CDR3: CASSVFPVEFNEQFF
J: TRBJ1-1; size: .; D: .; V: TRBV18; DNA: TGTGCCAGCTCACCCCGGACCGGCGGGGATGAAGCTTTCTTT; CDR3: CASSPRTGGDEAFF
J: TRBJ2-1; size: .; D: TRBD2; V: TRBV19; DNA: TGTGCCAGTAGTGCCCTGCGGGAGTGGGACTACAATGAGCAGTTCTTC; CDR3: CASSALREWDYNEQFF
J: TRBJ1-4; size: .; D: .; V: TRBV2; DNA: TGTGCCAGCAGTGCCACGTCAGATGATGAAAAACTGTTTTTT; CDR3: CASSATSDDEKLFF
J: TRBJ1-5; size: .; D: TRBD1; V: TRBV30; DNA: TGTGCCTGGGCCACAGGGGATTCGAGCAATCAGCCCCAGCATTTT; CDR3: CAWATGDSSNQPQHF
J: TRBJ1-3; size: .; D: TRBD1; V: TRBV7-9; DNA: TGTGCCAGCAGCCATGACAGGGGTAGTGGAAACACCATATATTTT; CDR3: CASSHDRGSGNTIYF
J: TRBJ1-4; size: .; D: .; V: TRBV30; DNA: TGTGCCTGGGCCCGACTCTCCCGTTCCACTGACGAAAAACTGTTTTTT; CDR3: CAWARLSRSTDEKLFF
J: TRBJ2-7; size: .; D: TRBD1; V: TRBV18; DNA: TGTGCCAGCTCACCACCGGGAAGGGACAGGGGATGCGAGCAGTACTTC; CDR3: CASSPPGRDRGCEQYF
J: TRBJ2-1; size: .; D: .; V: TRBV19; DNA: TGTGCCAGTAAAAGGGTCGGAGGTTCCTACAATGAGCAGTTCTTC; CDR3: CASKRVGGSYNEQFF
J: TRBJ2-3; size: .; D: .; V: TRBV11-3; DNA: TGTGCCAGCAGCTCCGCGTGGGGGGGCAGGGTCCCAGATACGCAGTATTTT; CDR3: CASSSAWGGRVPDTQYF
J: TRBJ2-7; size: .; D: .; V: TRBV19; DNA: TGTGCCAGTAGGACTGGTTACGAGCAGTACTTC; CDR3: CASRTGYEQYF
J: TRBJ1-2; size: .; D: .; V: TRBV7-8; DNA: TGTGCCAGCAGCCCCTATAGCGCCGGGAGAACTTATGGCTACACCTTC; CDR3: CASSPYSAGRTYGYTF
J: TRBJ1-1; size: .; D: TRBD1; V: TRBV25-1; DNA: TGTGCCAGCAGCGACAGGGGGAACACTGAAGCTTTCTTT; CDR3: CASSDRGNTEAFF
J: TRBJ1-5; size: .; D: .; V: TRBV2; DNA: TGTGCCAGCTCGGCGGGTCAGCCCCAGCATTTT; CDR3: CASSAGQPQHF